The 21 T cell receptor beta chains given below trace back to one sample, sequenced in a study of blood T cell repertoires in COVID-19. Method: immunoSEQ multiplex PCR; TCRdb's copy keeps in-frame clones and lacks some. The sample yields 190,000 or so clones, around 78% seen once. The specimen sequenced was peripheral blood. These TCRs come from a woman older than 75 with active or convalescent COVID-19.

V gene TRBV21-1 combines with J gene TRBJ2-7; no check of the table's D call, TRBD1, against the DNA was made. TRBV21-1 is flagged as a pseudogene. This CDR3 contains 15 residues. In nucleotides, the CDR3 is TGTGCCAGCAGGCCTCGCAAGGGGCTTTCCTACGAGCAGTACTTC. This codes for CASRPRKGLSYEQYF.

The gene calls are TRBV9 and TRBJ2-1; 8 nucleotides match TRBD1. The V gene's germline CDR1 is SGDLS and CDR2 YYNGEE. The CDR3 has 15 amino acids. V shed 2 bases and J 3 bases; nucleotides not matched to a gene: 4. The CDR3: CASSVTGGFYNEQFF. The CDR3 region has the DNA TGTGCCAGCAGCGTTACAGGGGGTTTCTACAATGAGCAGTTCTTC.

The chain's CDR3 is CASPMQGATEAFF. The CDR3 DNA sequence: TGTGCCAGTCCGATGCAGGGGGCCACTGAAGCTTTCTTT. The chain has TRBV19 and TRBJ1-1; the match to TRBD1 covers 8 bases. The CDR3 spans 13 residues. Germline loops: CDR1 LNHDA, CDR2 SQIVND (reference sequence). V trimming: 8 bases; J trimming: 4 bases; junction bases outside the gene matches: 6.

The V and J genes are TRBV5-8 and TRBJ1-5; D not certain. V gave up 1 base and J gave up 4 bases, with 9 bases separating them. The CDR3 covers 14 residues. Looked up from germline, CDR1 is SGHTS and CDR2 is YDEGEE. The CDR3 nucleotides read TGTGCCAGCAGCTTGCTGCGGCTTAATCAGCCCCAGCATTTT. Residues: CASSLLRLNQPQHF. Supplemented by reference TRBV5-8 and TRBJ1-5, the full variable domain reads EAGVTQSPTHLIKTRGQQATLRCSPISGHTSVYWYQQALGLGLQFLLWYDEGEERNRGNFPPRFSGRQFPNYSSELNVNALELEDSALYLCASSLLRLNQPQHFGDGTRLSIL.

The chain employs TRBV6-2 or TRBV6-3 and TRBJ2-1; D ambiguous. Deletions cut 4 bases from V and 10 bases from J, with 8 bases between. This CDR3 region has 11 residues. Germline CDR1 MNHEY, CDR2 SVGEGT. The CDR3 is CASSFTTEQFF. CDR3 DNA sequence: TGTGCCAGCAGTTTTACGACAGAGCAGTTCTTC.

The V gene is TRBV5-4, the J gene TRBJ1-2; 9 bases fit TRBD1. The V segment lost 4 bases and the J segment 4 bases; nucleotides outside the gene matches: 5. The CDR3 spans 14 residues. Germline CDR1 SGHNT, CDR2 YYREEE (reference sequence). Written as DNA, the CDR3 is TGTGCCAGCAGCCCACGGACAGGGGCCTATGGCTACACCTTC. Translation gives CASSPRTGAYGYTF.

Here the CDR3 reads CAINPTGPLNTDTQYF. The CDR3 DNA follows: TGTGCCATAAATCCCACAGGACCCCTTAACACAGATACGCAGTATTTT. The chain couples TRBV10-3 to TRBJ2-3; the D gene is possibly TRBD1 (5 bases). The CDR3 contains 16 residues. Trimming stripped 9 bases from V and 2 bases from J, with 21 bases between. Germline loops: CDR1 ENHRY, CDR2 SYGVKD.

The rearrangement links TRBV19 to TRBJ1-4, with D hard to call. The CDR3 length is 15 residues. V was cut by 6 bases and J by 8 bases, with 19 bases left in between. The germline V gene encodes CDR1 LNHDA and CDR2 SQIVND (reference sequence). Here the CDR3 reads CASRTRGGRGEKLFF. The CDR3 bases are TGTGCCAGTAGGACCCGGGGAGGGCGCGGCGAAAAACTGTTTTTT.

This clone was found once. The chain carries TRBV7-8 and TRBJ2-6; possibly TRBD1 for D (6 bases). Germline loops: CDR1 SGHVS, CDR2 FQNEAQ. This CDR3 has 16 amino acids. V was shortened by 1 base and J by 4 bases, with 11 bases between the two germline ends. The DNA for the CDR3 is TGTGCCAGCAGCTTAGTAGGGGGTCCCGGGGCCAACGTCCTGACTTTC. Protein product: CASSLVGGPGANVLTF.

V usage is TRBV6-1 and J usage is TRBJ2-5; D perhaps matches TRBD2 (5 bases). CDR1 is MNHNS, CDR2 SASEGT, per germline. V shed 2 bases and J shed 8 bases, with 9 bases lying between them. The CDR3 extends over 12 amino acids. CDR3 DNA: TGTGCCAGCAGTGAAAGGGAGCCCACCCAGTACTTC. This codes for CASSEREPTQYF.

This clone has a single count. V and J are TRBV7-2 and TRBJ1-2; 8 nucleotides line up with TRBD1. This CDR3 is 15 amino acids long. Germline V gene sequence: CDR1 SGHTA, CDR2 FQGNSA. V was clipped by 5 bases and J by 0 bases; unmatched bases: 5. This CDR3 is CASSPSGGPNYGYTF. The CDR3 DNA reads as TGTGCCAGCAGCCCCTCAGGGGGCCCTAACTATGGCTACACCTTC.

The rearrangement joins TRBV5-4 to TRBJ1-3; TRBD1 matches at 12 bases. The CDR3 spans 17 residues. Losses at the gene ends were 1 base for V and 4 bases for J; bases not matched to a gene: 6. CDR1 and CDR2 (germline): SGHNT, YYREEE (reference sequence). DNA of the CDR3: TGTGCCAGCAGCTTGACCTGGGGACAGGGGGCAGGAAACACCATATATTTT. Amino acids: CASSLTWGQGAGNTIYF. The whole variable domain, remainder taken from reference TRBV5-4 and TRBJ1-3, is ETGVTQSPTHLIKTRGQQVTLRCSSQSGHNTVSWYQQALGQGPQFIFQYYREEENGRGNFPPRFSGLQFPNYSSELNVNALELDDSALYLCASSLTWGQGAGNTIYFGEGSWLTVV.

The chain joins TRBV6-5 to TRBJ1-1, with D possibly TRBD1 on 6 matching bases. The CDR3 runs 15 residues. Germline V gives CDR1 MNHEY, CDR2 SVGAGI. Trimming stripped 4 bases from V and 4 bases from J, with 16 bases between. DNA of the CDR3: TGTGCCAGCAGTTCCCAGGCTCAGGGGACCACTGAAGCTTTCTTT. It encodes CASSSQAQGTTEAFF.

The chain recombines TRBV5-1 with TRBJ2-1, with TRBD1 matching over 12 bases. The germline V gene has CDR1 SGHRS and CDR2 YFSETQ. Trimming removed 4 bases from V and 7 bases from J; junction bases left unmatched: 9. This CDR3 contains 16 residues. In nucleotides, the CDR3 is TGCGCCAGCAGCCCGAGGGGACAGGGGGCGGGGAATGAGCAGTTCTTC. This gives the protein CASSPRGQGAGNEQFF.

This chain connects TRBV3-1 (or the pseudogene TRBV3-2) to TRBJ1-2; no definite D call. Germline V gene lookup returns CDR1 LGHDT and CDR2 YNNKEL (reference sequence). This CDR3 has 14 residues. V lost 4 bases and J 8 bases, leaving 17 bases between the germline ends. CDR3 sequence reads: CASSLGSGSRGYTF. As DNA, the CDR3 is TGTGCCAGCAGCCTGGGATCGGGATCCCGGGGCTACACCTTC.

The rearrangement links TRBV9 to TRBJ2-1; tentatively, D is TRBD2 (6 bases). Germline CDR1 is SGDLS and CDR2 is YYNGEE. V lost 0 bases to trimming and J lost 3 bases, with 13 bases between them. CDR3 length: 16 amino acids. The CDR3 is CASSVDDSGGYNEQFF. The CDR3 DNA reads TGTGCCAGCAGCGTAGACGATAGCGGTGGCTACAATGAGCAGTTCTTC.

The chain uses TRBV5-1 and TRBJ1-6; 9 bases match TRBD1. The germline gives CDR1 SGHRS, CDR2 YFSETQ. The CDR3 is 18 residues long. The ends lost 4 bases at V and 7 bases at J; junction bases unmatched: 15. CDR3 sequence reads: CASSLGVDRGVWNSPLHF. The CDR3 coding sequence is TGCGCCAGCAGCCTGGGGGTTGACAGGGGGGTCTGGAATTCACCCCTCCACTTT.

The J gene is TRBJ2-1, the V gene TRBV4-1, with 9 bases identical to TRBD2. There are 16 residues in the CDR3. The germline gives CDR1 MGHRA, CDR2 YSYEKL. V shed 2 bases, J shed 5 bases, and the junction held 7 bases outside the gene matches. This CDR3 reads CASSQLAGLAHNEQFF. The CDR3, as DNA: TGCGCCAGCAGCCAACTCGCGGGACTAGCCCACAATGAGCAGTTCTTC.

The chain is built from TRBV6-5 and TRBJ1-6; no definite D call. The CDR3 is 13 amino acids. Looked up from germline, CDR1 is MNHEY and CDR2 is SVGAGI. V was pared by 0 bases and J by 7 bases, with 4 bases between. The DNA for the CDR3 is TGTGCCAGCAGTTACTCCAGGAATTCACCCCTCCACTTT. This codes for CASSYSRNSPLHF.

The chain is built from TRBV19 and TRBJ1-4; TRBD1 matches at 9 bases. J was trimmed by 3 bases and V by 6 bases; bases with no gene match: 2. Germline V CDR1 and CDR2: LNHDA, SQIVND (reference sequence). The CDR3 covers 14 residues. CDR3 loop: CASSRTGANEKLFF. In DNA, the CDR3 is TGTGCCAGTAGCCGGACAGGGGCTAATGAAAAACTGTTTTTT. Looking up the rest from reference TRBV19 and TRBJ1-4 gives the full variable domain: DGGITQSPKYLFRKEGQNVTLSCEQNLNHDAMYWYRQDPGQGLRLIYYSQIVNDFQKGDIAEGYSVSREKKESFPLTVTSAQKNPTAFYLCASSRTGANEKLFFGSGTQLSVL.

V gene TRBV3-1 (or the pseudogene TRBV3-2) combines with J gene TRBJ2-1, with D possibly being TRBD1 (5 bases). V gave up 4 bases and J gave up 9 bases, with 13 bases separating them. CDR1 and CDR2 (germline): LGHDT, YNNKEL (reference sequence). CDR3 length: 13 amino acids. The CDR3 DNA sequence: TGTGCCAGCAGCCCAGGGCTGAAGGGTGAGCAGTTCTTC. Protein product: CASSPGLKGEQFF.